Presented here are 14 T cell receptor delta chains from one specimen sequenced in a study of gamma-delta T cells after stem cell transplantation. TCRdb re-processed the RT-PCR reads via CATT. The table records roughly 1,500 delta-chain clones, over 1.5% of them present only once. Material for sequencing was gamma-delta T cells. The receptors derive from a human donor. It is not recorded whose cells these are; they may come from a transplant donor.

This clone is termed medium-sized. A far more abundant clone sits one base away, making this likely a read error. The chain has TRDV3 and TRDJ1; 7 bases map to TRDD3. This CDR3 region has 21 residues. V gave up 4 bases and J gave up 1 base; unmatched junction bases: 30. Germline assignment: CDR1 TVYSNPD and CDR2 GDNSRS (reference sequence). CDR3 sequence (DNA): TGTGCCTCCACCCCCTCCGAGGTACTGGGGAATCTTCGGGTGGGCACCGATAAACTCATCTTT. This encodes CASTPSEVLGNLRVGTDKLIF.

Concerning this clone itself: The protein TCRdb gives is from a much larger clone and does not agree with this DNA's translation at residue 8, likely a read error; the protein shown here comes from the DNA. The rearrangement uses TRDV2 and TRDJ3; TRDD3 matches 11 bases. Germline loops: CDR1 GEAIGNYY, CDR2 EKD. The CDR3 has 20 residues. Unmatched junction bases numbered 10, after V lost 0 bases and J lost 4 bases. In nucleotides, the CDR3 is TGTGCCTGTGACACCGCAAACCCTGGGGGATACACTTGGGACACCCGACAGATGTTTTTC. This gives the protein CACDTANPGGYTWDTRQMFF.

This clone has only a few counts. A far larger clone is just one base off, so this is likely a read error. This sequence joins TRDV2 and TRDJ1, with 10 bases fitting TRDD3. Unmatched junction bases numbered 16, after V lost 0 bases and J lost 1 base. Germline V gene lookup returns CDR1 GEAIGNYY and CDR2 EKD. The CDR3 length is 20 residues. CDR3 in amino acids: CACDTVVRGGYVGRTDKLIF. The CDR3 region has the DNA TGTGCCTGTGACACCGTGGTCCGCGGGGGATACGTGGGGCGCACCGATAAACTCATCTTT.

With regard to this clone: It is likely a read error: a sequence one base away is far more abundant. The same CDR3 also results from other DNA sequences found in this sample. The chain uses TRDV2 and TRDJ1, with D tentatively TRDD3 (6 bases). The length of the CDR3 is 18 residues. Trimming took off 0 bases at V and 0 bases at J, with 19 bases between the two ends. The germline V gene encodes CDR1 GEAIGNYY and CDR2 EKD. CDR3 in DNA: TGTGCCTGTGACACCGTTCTGGGGACGCCCCTGTACACCGATAAACTCATCTTT. Residues: CACDTVLGTPLYTDKLIF.

This clone is large in the sample. Other DNA sequences from this sample encode an identical CDR3 as well. The J gene is TRDJ1, the V gene TRDV2; 13 nucleotides match TRDD3. CDR1 GEAIGNYY and CDR2 EKD come from the germline V gene. J gave up 0 bases and V 3 bases, and 9 bases lay outside the gene matches. This CDR3 is built from 18 residues. The CDR3 loop reads CACDVLGDTKEDTDKLIF. The DNA of the CDR3 is TGTGCCTGTGACGTACTGGGGGATACGAAGGAGGACACCGATAAACTCATCTTT.

This clone was seen a handful of times. A far larger clone is only one base removed, so a read error is likely. V gene TRDV2 combines with J gene TRDJ1; 7 positions agree with TRDD3. The CDR3 extends over 18 amino acids. Germline trimming cut 5 bases from V and 7 bases from J; bases unmatched to any gene: 24. The germline V gene encodes CDR1 GEAIGNYY and CDR2 EKD. CDR3 bases: TGTGCCTGTGGCACTGTCAGTTTTACTGGGGACCTCTCGGGTAAACTCATCTTT. This translates into CACGTVSFTGDLSGKLIF.

This clone was observed a few times. The protein TCRdb lists belongs to a much larger clone and differs from this DNA's translation at residue 15, which points to a read error; the protein shown is made from the DNA. This chain joins TRDV2 and TRDJ1; 10 positions agree with TRDD3. Trimming cost V 0 bases and J 3 bases; bases outside gene matches: 18. This CDR3 region has 20 residues. Germline CDR1 and CDR2: GEAIGNYY and EKD. CDR3 sequence reads: CACDTVVRGGYVGHADKLIF. CDR3 bases: TGTGCCTGTGACACCGTGGTCCGCGGGGGATACGTGGGGCACGCCGATAAACTCATCTTT.

This clone is medium-sized in the sample. Given a far larger clone just one base away, this is likely a sequencing read error. This chain joins TRDV1 and TRDJ1, with 8 bases fitting TRDD2. V was clipped by 5 bases and J by 3 bases; unmatched bases: 20. This CDR3 comprises 19 residues. CDR1 TSWWSYY and CDR2 QGS come from the germline V gene. The CDR3 protein is CALGTPFLIPGNGADKLIF. CDR3 in DNA: TGTGCTCTTGGGACCCCCTTCCTAATACCGGGGAACGGGGCCGATAAACTCATCTTT.

As concerns this clone: TCRdb's listed protein matches a much larger clone and diverges from this DNA's translation at residue 11, likely through a read error; the protein shown comes from the DNA. Other DNA sequences within the sample encode an identical CDR3. The CDR3 DNA reads TGTGCCCTTGGGGAAGAGACGGTCTGGGGGGTACGAATCACCGATAAACTCATCTTT. It yields the protein CALGEETVWGVRITDKLIF. The rearrangement links TRDV1 to TRDJ1; 7 bases line up with TRDD3. The CDR3 loop spans 19 amino acids. Germline V gene data show CDR1 as TSWWSYY and CDR2 as QGS.

This clone came up a few times. The mismatch at residue 6 between this DNA's translation and the TCRdb protein of a much larger clone likely reflects a read error; the protein shown is translated from the DNA. The chain links TRDV1 to TRDJ1, with 12 bases fitting TRDD3. Germline values: CDR1 TSWWSYY, CDR2 QGS. The CDR3 runs to 21 residues. Unmatched junction bases numbered 16, after V lost 2 bases and J lost 0 bases. In DNA, the CDR3 is TGTGCTCTTGGGGAAACTTCCTACTCCTGGGGGATACGAGGCGACACCGATAAACTCATCTTT. Translated: CALGETSYSWGIRGDTDKLIF.

Details on this clone: It differs at one base from a far larger clone, so likely a read error. Additional DNA sequences in this sample encode the identical CDR3. The chain couples TRDV2 to TRDJ1; tentative D call: TRDD3 (5 bases). CDR3 size: 17 residues. From germline, CDR1 is GEAIGNYY and CDR2 EKD. The V end was cut by 1 base, the J end by 0 bases, with 17 bases between. The CDR3 nucleotides read TGTGCCTGTGACACGCTCTCCCGGGATCCACACACCGATAAACTCATCTTT. Amino acid sequence: CACDTLSRDPHTDKLIF.

This clone was detected only a few times. Translating this DNA gives a protein that differs at residue 15 from the TCRdb one, which belongs to a much larger clone; a read error is likely, and the protein shown is this translation. The rearrangement links TRDV2 to TRDJ1, with 10 bases matching TRDD3. Losses at the gene ends were 0 bases for V and 4 bases for J; bases not matched to a gene: 19. The CDR3 runs to 20 residues. CDR1 and CDR2 from the germline V gene are GEAIGNYY and EKD. The DNA for the CDR3 is TGTGCCTGTGACACCGTGGTCCGCGGGGGATACGTGGGGCACATCGATAAACTCATCTTT. It translates to CACDTVVRGGYVGHIDKLIF.

This clone has only a few counts. A read error is likely here: a far larger clone is one base away. This chain joins TRDV2 and TRDJ1; weak D call: TRDD3 (6 bases). The CDR3 extends over 18 amino acids. Per germline, CDR1 GEAIGNYY and CDR2 EKD. V dropped 3 bases and J dropped 1 base, with 23 bases sitting between them. CDR3 amino acids: CACDPAGDRKHSTDKLIF. CDR3 DNA sequence: TGTGCCTGTGACCCCGCTGGGGATCGTAAGCACTCCACCGATAAACTCATCTTT.

This clone was seen a few times. A far more abundant clone sits one base away, making this likely a read error. Other DNA sequences of this sample code for an identical CDR3. The chain carries TRDV2 and TRDJ1; 12 positions match TRDD3. The CDR3 totals 19 residues. The V and J ends lost 1 base and 0 bases, in that order; junction bases with no gene match: 11. The germline gives CDR1 GEAIGNYY, CDR2 EKD. Written as DNA, the CDR3 is TGTGCCTGTGACACACTATACGCTGGGGGATACGAAAACACCGATAAACTCATCTTT. It yields the protein CACDTLYAGGYENTDKLIF.